The 7 T cell receptor beta chains below come from one sample, sequenced in a study of blood T cells in healthy people across ages. Using a J-beta primer mix together with a sample-barcoded 5' primer, a second PCR was run for about 7 to 12 cycles. TCRdb reprocessed the 5' RACE reads with MiXCR, giving one entry per CDR3 protein. The sample lists about a million distinct CDR3 sequences, about 53% occurring once. The material sequenced was blood. The receptors come from an older woman in good health.

The rearrangement joins TRBV6-1 to TRBJ1-6; no clear D gene. V gave up 4 bases and J gave up 0 bases, with 4 bases separating them. The CDR3 extends over 14 amino acids. The germline V gene encodes CDR1 MNHNS and CDR2 SASEGT. The CDR3 region is CASSVSSYNSPLHF. The DNA for the CDR3 is TGTGCCAGCAGTGTCAGCTCCTATAATTCACCCCTCCACTTT.

The chain carries TRBV27 and TRBJ2-7, with D hard to call. Trimming took off 8 bases at V and 1 base at J, with 12 bases between the two ends. CDR3 length: 13 residues. Germline assignment: CDR1 MNHEY and CDR2 SMNVEV (reference sequence). The CDR3 DNA follows: TGTGCCAGCCCTTGGGATGGGTCCTACGAGCAGTACTTC. Translation gives CASPWDGSYEQYF.

The chain has TRBV20-1 and TRBJ2-6, with 9 bases fitting TRBD2. Germline CDR1 DFQATT, CDR2 SNEGSKA (reference sequence). Unmatched junction bases numbered 12, after V lost 3 bases and J lost 0 bases. CDR3 length: 19 residues. The CDR3 region is CSARTGGTSSLSGANVLTF. The CDR3, as DNA: TGCAGTGCTAGGACCGGTGGGACTAGCTCTCTCTCTGGGGCCAACGTCCTGACTTTC.

A word on this clonotype: A read error may produce the germline difference seen at one junction end. The chain couples TRBV13 to TRBJ2-1; D ambiguous. This CDR3 has 17 amino acids. Germline values: CDR1 PRHDT, CDR2 FYEKMQ (reference sequence). The CDR3, as DNA: TGTGCCAGCAGCCTAGGTCGGCTACAAGGTGGTTTCAATGAGCAGTTCTTC. Its translation: CASSLGRLQGGFNEQFF.

As concerns this clonotype: An end of the junction differs from the germline gene, which may be a read error. The chain couples TRBV7-2 to TRBJ2-7; 11 bases match TRBD2. This CDR3 region has 15 residues. The V gene's germline CDR1 is SGHTA and CDR2 FQGNSA. The CDR3 here is CASSVTSGSLYGQYF. CDR3 in DNA: TGTGCCAGCAGCGTTACTAGCGGGAGTCTGTACGGGCAGTACTTC.

The chain is built from TRBV28 and TRBJ2-5, with D perhaps matching TRBD1 or TRBD2 (6 bases each). V was cut by 3 bases and J by 5 bases, with 16 bases left in between. The germline gives CDR1 MDHEN, CDR2 SYDVKM. The CDR3 has 15 amino acids. The CDR3 DNA reads as TGTGCCAGCAGTTTCGGGGGCAGACCGGAGGAGACCCAGTACTTC. Protein: CASSFGGRPEETQYF.

The V and J genes are TRBV6-1 and TRBJ2-3; 9 bases align to TRBD2. The germline gives CDR1 MNHNS, CDR2 SASEGT. The CDR3 extends over 18 amino acids. V shed 4 bases, J shed 0 bases, and the junction held 11 bases outside the gene matches. CDR3 DNA sequence: TGTGCCAGCAGTGCCGTTTGGTCTAGCGGGACTAGCACAGATACGCAGTATTTT. This translates into CASSAVWSSGTSTDTQYF.